Presented here are 20 T cell receptor beta chains from one specimen sequenced in a study of regulatory T cells in long-lasting Graves disease. Time point noted: newly diagnosed GD, antithyroid drugs for less than 3 months. Construction of the TCR library relied on RNA isolated from PBMCs. In building TCR beta libraries, iRepertoire HTBI primers were used together with Arm-PCR of CDR3 regions. TCRdb ran MiXCR on the multiplex PCR reads and lists one entry per CDR3 protein. The top ten hold about 20% of the sample, which has 600,000 to 650,000 distinct CDR3 sequences, roughly 16% seen once. The sample was also linked to a second study, of T cells in Graves' hyperthyroidism and ophthalmopathy.

Sequenced here: peripheral blood mononuclear cells (PBMCs), sampled at new diagnosis, from a patient treated with antithyroid drugs. The receptors were gathered from a woman in her thirties with Graves disease.

This clonotype was recorded many times. The rearrangement joins TRBV12-3 or TRBV12-4 to TRBJ2-5, with D possibly being TRBD1 (6 bases). The CDR3 has 13 amino acids. V was trimmed by 5 bases and J by 5 bases, leaving 12 bases between them. CDR3 DNA sequence: TGTGCCAGCAGTAAACAGGGCAGGGAGACCCAGTACTTC. This gives the protein CASSKQGRETQYF.

This clonotype was seen a few times. This chain uses TRBV19 with TRBJ2-7, with 9 bases lining up with TRBD1. The CDR3 covers 15 residues. Per the germline V gene, CDR1 is LNHDA and CDR2 is SQIVND (reference sequence). V trimming: 5 bases; J trimming: 4 bases; junction bases outside the gene matches: 9. CDR3 sequence reads: CASSPRTGVGYEQYF. The CDR3 nucleotides are TGTGCCAGTAGTCCAAGGACAGGGGTCGGATACGAGCAGTACTTC.

The J gene is TRBJ1-2, the V gene TRBV29-1; TRBD1 aligns across 9 bases. Per the germline V gene, CDR1 is SQVTM and CDR2 is ANQGSEA. Trimming at V came to 3 bases and at J to 5 bases, leaving 7 bases not matched to a gene. The CDR3 totals 14 residues. This chain's CDR3 is CSVDPAGQGYGYTF. In DNA, the CDR3 is TGCAGCGTTGACCCCGCGGGACAGGGATATGGCTACACCTTC.

This clonotype was recorded at least ten times. Here the CDR3 DNA reads TGTGCCAGCAGCCCCAGTGGGGCCGGGGAGCAGTACTTC. Translation: CASSPSGAGEQYF. The rearrangement joins TRBV7-3 to TRBJ2-7; TRBD1 might be the D (5 bases). This CDR3 is 13 amino acids long. Trimming cost V 5 bases and J 7 bases, with 15 bases left between them. CDR1 and CDR2 from the germline V gene are SGHTA and FQGTGA.

In its sample, this clonotype was seen a few times. The chain joins TRBV7-9 to TRBJ1-6, with D unresolved. Germline-derived CDR1 and CDR2 are SEHNR and FQNEAQ (reference sequence). CDR3 size: 11 residues. The V end lost 8 bases, the J end lost 14 bases, and 13 bases lay between the germline ends. As DNA, the CDR3 is TGTGCCAGCCAGGAAGGATGGGCCCTCCACTTT. This gives the protein CASQEGWALHF.

With regard to this clonotype: Possible read error: a much larger clone is one base away. The V and J genes are TRBV12-3 or TRBV12-4 and TRBJ2-5; D perhaps matches TRBD2 (5 bases). Trimming cost V 5 bases and J 2 bases, with 15 bases left between them. This CDR3 has 15 amino acids. The CDR3 DNA is TGTGCCAGCAGTACACTCCCGCCGGGGCAAGAGACCCAGTACTTC. This codes for CASSTLPPGQETQYF.

Of note for this clonotype: This sequence may be a read error, since a much larger clone differs from it by one base. V gene TRBV27 combines with J gene TRBJ1-2; the match to TRBD1 covers 7 bases. The CDR3 consists of 14 residues. Germline CDR1 MNHEY, CDR2 SMNVEV (reference sequence). DNA of the CDR3: TGTACCAGCGGCGGGACAGCCACTAACTATGGCTACACCTTC. It is translated as CTSGGTATNYGYTF.

This clonotype has ten or more counts. The chain couples TRBV5-1 to TRBJ2-3; D tentatively fits TRBD1 or TRBD2 (5 bases each). This CDR3 has 15 residues. Trimming removed 4 bases at V and 0 bases at J, with 12 bases between. Germline CDR1 reads SGHRS; CDR2 reads YFSETQ. The CDR3 here is CASSTWDGSTDTQYF. In DNA form, the CDR3 reads TGCGCCAGCAGCACATGGGACGGAAGCACAGATACGCAGTATTTT.

In the case of this clonotype: One junction end does not reproduce the germline sequence, and a read error may be involved. The chain recombines TRBV28 with TRBJ1-3; D is undetermined. The CDR3 length is 15 residues. Germline values: CDR1 MDHEN, CDR2 SYDVKM. The CDR3 here is CASSLAGFSGDTIYF. CDR3 bases: TGTGCCAGCAGTTTAGCGGGATTCTCTGGAGACACCATATATTTT.

J is TRBJ2-1 and V is TRBV9, with 10 bases matching TRBD2. Germline CDR1 is SGDLS and CDR2 is YYNGEE. Losses at the gene ends were 2 bases for V and 5 bases for J; bases not matched to a gene: 1. This CDR3 is built from 14 residues. The CDR3 loop is CASSVGLADNEQFF. The CDR3 coding sequence is TGTGCCAGCAGCGTCGGACTAGCGGACAATGAGCAGTTCTTC.

Many counts were recorded for this clonotype. Here the CDR3 DNA reads TGTGCCAGCAGTCAAGGGGTTGGGACTGAAGCTTTCTTT. Its translation is CASSQGVGTEAFF. The J gene is TRBJ1-1, the V gene TRBV12-3 or TRBV12-4; a weak D match, TRBD1 (5 bases). This CDR3 contains 13 residues. Trimming took 5 bases from V and 5 from J, leaving 12 bases between them.

This clonotype was counted only a few times. The chain links TRBV3-1 to TRBJ1-4, with TRBD1 matching over 9 bases. In germline, CDR1 is LGHDT, CDR2 YNNKEL (reference sequence). V shed 4 bases and J 7 bases; nucleotides not matched to a gene: 4. CDR3 length: 14 residues. In nucleotides, the CDR3 is TGTGCCAGCAGCCCACAGACAGGGGGTGAAAAACTGTTTTTT. It specifies CASSPQTGGEKLFF.

The chain has TRBV6-4 and TRBJ2-3; 8 nucleotides agree with TRBD2. This CDR3 is built from 16 residues. Trimming took 2 bases from V and 2 from J; bases not matched to a gene: 6. The germline V gene has CDR1 MRHNA and CDR2 SNTAGT. The CDR3 DNA reads as TGTGCCAGCAGTGACGAGACGGGAGGGCCCACAGATACGCAGTATTTT. Translation gives CASSDETGGPTDTQYF.

The rearrangement links TRBV28 to TRBJ2-3, with 7 bases fitting TRBD1. Germline V lookup: CDR1 MDHEN, CDR2 SYDVKM. V shed 2 bases, J shed 4 bases, and the junction held 12 bases outside the gene matches. The CDR3 loop spans 17 amino acids. The CDR3 DNA reads as TGTGCCAGCAGTTTAGGGGCCCCGACAGGGTTCCCAGATACGCAGTATTTT. This translates into CASSLGAPTGFPDTQYF.

This clonotype was counted a few times. The chain is built from TRBV15 and TRBJ2-2; 7 bases match TRBD1. Germline V gives CDR1 LNHNV, CDR2 YYDKDF (reference sequence). V shed 2 bases, J shed 7 bases, and the junction held 7 bases outside the gene matches. CDR3 length equals 15 residues. CDR3 residues: CATSRLTQGFGELFF. DNA for the CDR3: TGTGCCACCAGCAGACTTACACAGGGGTTCGGGGAGCTGTTTTTT.

This clonotype came up many times. The rearrangement uses TRBV29-1 and TRBJ2-7; no clear D. Per the germline V gene, CDR1 is SQVTM and CDR2 is ANQGSEA. V was cut by 4 bases and J by 1 base, with 8 bases left in between. The CDR3 runs to 12 residues. CDR3 sequence: CSVVAGSYEQYF. The CDR3 bases are TGCAGCGTTGTGGCCGGATCCTACGAGCAGTACTTC.

This clonotype was seen just once. The gene calls are TRBV18 and TRBJ2-1; 7 nucleotides match TRBD1. Per germline, CDR1 KGHSH and CDR2 LQKENI. This CDR3 comprises 17 residues. Trimming cost V 1 base and J 0 bases; bases outside gene matches: 6. The CDR3 DNA reads TGTGCCAGCTCACCACTGTCTCGGGACAGCTCCTACAATGAGCAGTTCTTC. Translated, it gives CASSPLSRDSSYNEQFF. Full variable domain (remainder filled in from reference TRBV18 and TRBJ2-1): NAGVMQNPRHLVRRRGQEARLRCSPMKGHSHVYWYRQLPEEGLKFMVYLQKENIIDESGMPKERFSAEFPKEGPSILRIQQVVRGDSAAYFCASSPLSRDSSYNEQFFGPGTRLTVL.

The V and J genes are TRBV10-3 and TRBJ2-7; TRBD1 agrees at 9 bases. The germline gives CDR1 ENHRY, CDR2 SYGVKD. The ends lost 4 bases at V and 6 bases at J; junction bases unmatched: 13. The CDR3 loop spans 16 amino acids. Here the CDR3 reads CAISGSRGTGRPEQYF. The CDR3 bases are TGTGCCATCAGTGGCTCCCGGGGGACAGGGAGACCCGAGCAGTACTTC.

Many counts were recorded for this clonotype. The V gene is TRBV28, the J gene TRBJ2-7; 7 bases match TRBD1. Germline CDR1 and CDR2: MDHEN and SYDVKM. The length of the CDR3 is 11 residues. V trimming: 7 bases; J trimming: 6 bases; junction bases outside the gene matches: 3. Here the CDR3 DNA reads TGTGCCAGCATTACAGGGGTCGAGCAGTACTTC. Translated, it gives CASITGVEQYF.

The chain has TRBV7-9 and TRBJ1-1; D is possibly TRBD1 (6 bases). The V and J ends lost 10 bases and 0 bases respectively, with 9 bases between them. Germline V gene data show CDR1 as SEHNR and CDR2 as FQNEAQ (reference sequence). This CDR3 is 12 amino acids long. The CDR3: CATGHMNTEAFF. As DNA, the CDR3 is TGTGCCACGGGACACATGAACACTGAAGCTTTCTTT.